This T cell receptor (beta chain) is from a study of glioma-infiltrating T cells. This clonotype was seen ten or more times. Amplification of TCR alpha and beta CDR3 regions from RNA used iRepertoire nested multiplex PCR. TCRdb reanalysed the multiplex PCR reads using MiXCR and keeps one entry per CDR3 protein. Among around 120,000 distinct CDR3 sequences listed, around 23% were seen once. Germline CDR1 is MNHEY and CDR2 is SMNVEV (reference sequence). Between the trimmed V and J ends, which lost 5 bases and 5 bases, there was a span of 18 bases. This CDR3 is built from 15 residues. The receptor was derived from a human donor with low-grade glioma or glioblastoma, undergoing nonglioma brain surgery, or in good health (not recorded which). The sequenced sample consisted of glioma tissue, nonneoplastic brain tissue, or PBMCs (not recorded which). The V and J genes are TRBV27 and TRBJ2-5; either TRBD1 or TRBD2 may supply D (6 bases each). The CDR3 DNA sequence: TGTGCCAGCAGTCGAGATCGGGGGCCCGTGGAGACCCAGTACTTC. Protein: CASSRDRGPVETQYF.